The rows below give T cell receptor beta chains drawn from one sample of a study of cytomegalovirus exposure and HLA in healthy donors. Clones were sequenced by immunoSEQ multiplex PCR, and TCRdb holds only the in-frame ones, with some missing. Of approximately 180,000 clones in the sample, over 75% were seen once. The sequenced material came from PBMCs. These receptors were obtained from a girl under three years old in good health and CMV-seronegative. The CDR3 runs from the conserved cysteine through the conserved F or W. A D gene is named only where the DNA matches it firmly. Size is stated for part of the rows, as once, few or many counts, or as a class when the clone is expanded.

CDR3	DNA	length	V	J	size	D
CASSPYPQETQYF	TGTGCCAGCTCACCTTATCCCCAAGAGACCCAGTACTTC	13	TRBV18	TRBJ2-5	few	.
CASSRTVNQPQHF	TGCGCCAGCAGTCGGACAGTCAATCAGCCCCAGCATTTT	13	TRBV5-1	TRBJ1-5	.	.
CASSPPSSGGSTDTQYF	TGTGCCAGCTCACCACCCTCTAGCGGGGGAAGCACAGATACGCAGTATTTT	17	TRBV18	TRBJ2-3	.	TRBD2
CAWSDYAPSSYGYTF	TGTGCCTGGAGTGATTATGCACCTTCTAGTTATGGCTACACCTTC	15	TRBV30	TRBJ1-2	.	.
CATSRGQGGNGYTF	TGTGCCACCAGCAGGGGACAGGGGGGGAATGGCTACACCTTC	14	TRBV15	TRBJ1-2	once	TRBD1
CASSLALATEAFF	TGTGCCAGCAGCTTGGCTTTGGCCACTGAAGCTTTCTTT	13	TRBV5-6	TRBJ1-1	.	.
CASSPGLAGNTGELFF	TGTGCCAGCAGCCCCGGTTTAGCGGGCAACACCGGGGAGCTGTTTTTT	16	TRBV7-6	TRBJ2-2	.	TRBD2
CASSTTGGHGIQYF	TGTGCCAGCAGCACTACAGGGGGGCACGGCATTCAGTACTTC	14	TRBV7-8	TRBJ2-4	.	TRBD1
CASSQIDRITEAFF	TGTGCCAGCAGTCAAATCGACAGGATAACTGAAGCTTTCTTT	14	TRBV27	TRBJ1-1	.	.
CATQSGRDYEQYF	TGTGCCACCCAATCAGGACGGGACTACGAGCAGTACTTC	13	TRBV19	TRBJ2-7	.	.
CSASARREQFF	TGCAGTGCTAGTGCCCGGAGGGAGCAGTTCTTC	11	TRBV20-1	TRBJ2-1	.	.
CASRPGQGAGGYTF	TGTGCCAGCAGACCGGGACAGGGGGCGGGTGGCTACACCTTC	14	TRBV6-1	TRBJ1-2	.	TRBD1
CASSIGARGAGETQYF	TGTGCCAGCAGCATAGGGGCTCGGGGGGCAGGAGAGACCCAGTACTTC	16	TRBV11-1	TRBJ2-5	.	.
CASSLGLAGGITDTQYF	TGTGCCAGCAGCTTAGGACTAGCGGGAGGAATCACAGATACGCAGTATTTT	17	TRBV7-9	TRBJ2-3	.	TRBD2
CSVVRPPLRKTYNEQFF	TGCAGCGTTGTTCGTCCCCCCCTCAGGAAAACCTACAATGAGCAGTTCTTC	17	TRBV29-1	TRBJ2-1	.	.
CASSVLAGGNEQFF	TGTGCCAGCAGTGTACTAGCGGGGGGAAATGAGCAGTTCTTC	14	TRBV2	TRBJ2-1	.	TRBD2
CASSLYPSENEQYF	TGTGCCAGCAGCTTATACCCCTCTGAGAACGAGCAGTACTTC	14	TRBV11-2	TRBJ2-7	.	.
CASSISGYSTDTQYF	TGTGCCAGCAGCATTAGCGGATATAGCACAGATACGCAGTATTTT	15	TRBV7-2	TRBJ2-3	.	.